These 2 T cell receptor beta chains were all obtained from the same sample, sequenced in a study of blood T cell repertoires in COVID-19. Generated by immunoSEQ multiplex PCR, the TCRdb table keeps only in-frame clones and is missing some. The sample lists some 220,000 clones; 70% to 90% were seen once. Sequencing used peripheral blood. Receptors originate from a man aged 45-65 years who had recovered from COVID-19.

This clone appeared a single time. The chain uses TRBV4-1 and TRBJ2-7, with D maybe TRBD1 (5 bases). Per the germline V gene, CDR1 is MGHRA and CDR2 is YSYEKL. The CDR3 loop spans 14 amino acids. The V end was cut by 0 bases, the J end by 2 bases, with 8 bases between. The CDR3 protein is CASSQETATYEQYF. The DNA for the CDR3 is TGCGCCAGCAGCCAAGAGACAGCCACCTACGAGCAGTACTTC.

The rearrangement links TRBV11-2 to TRBJ2-2; no clear D gene. In germline, CDR1 is SGHAT, CDR2 FQNNGV. This CDR3 has 18 residues. V lost 1 base and J lost 0, with 15 bases in between. For the CDR3, the DNA is TGTGCCAGCAGCTTAGTACCTAGGTCGCTAGCGAACACCGGGGAGCTGTTTTTT. This encodes CASSLVPRSLANTGELFF. The full variable domain, rest sourced from reference TRBV11-2 and TRBJ2-2, is EAGVAQSPRYKIIEKRQSVAFWCNPISGHATLYWYQQILGQGPKLLIQFQNNGVVDDSQLPKDRFSAERLKGVDSTLKIQPAKLEDSAVYLCASSLVPRSLANTGELFFGEGSRLTVL.